What follows are 26 T cell receptor beta chains derived from one specimen sequenced in a study of regulatory T cells in long-lasting Graves disease. The authors built TCR beta libraries using iRepertoire HTBI primers and Arm-PCR of CDR3 regions. TCRdb independently ran MiXCR on the multiplex PCR reads; one entry per CDR3 protein. The sample contains just over 600,000 distinct CDR3 sequences, approximately 15% of which appear only once. This sample's time point: newly diagnosed GD, antithyroid drugs for less than 3 months. From RNA extracted from PBMCs, the TCR library was made. These data were also reused for a study on T cells in Graves' hyperthyroidism and ophthalmopathy.

Here the sequenced sample was peripheral blood mononuclear cells (PBMCs), taken at new diagnosis, from a patient treated with antithyroid drugs. The source of these receptors is a young woman with Graves disease.

This clonotype was observed a handful of times. The junction differs from germline at one of its ends, possibly a read error. The chain has TRBV10-3 and TRBJ2-1; 8 nucleotides match TRBD2. The germline V gene encodes CDR1 ENHRY and CDR2 SYGVKD. CDR3 length: 18 amino acids. This chain's CDR3 is CATSDPSSGLVSYNEQFF. The CDR3 DNA reads TGTGCCACCAGTGACCCGTCCTCGGGACTAGTGTCCTACAATGAGCAGTTCTTC.

This sequence joins TRBV3-1 and TRBJ1-5; 8 bases map to TRBD1. J lost 11 bases, V lost 4 bases, and 13 bases had no gene match. The CDR3 totals 15 residues. Germline CDR1 reads LGHDT; CDR2 reads YNNKEL (reference sequence). The CDR3 region is CASSRSFEDRAAQHF. DNA of the CDR3: TGTGCCAGCAGCCGATCCTTTGAGGACAGGGCCGCCCAGCATTTT. The full variable domain, completed using reference TRBV3-1 and TRBJ1-5, is DTAVSQTPKYLVTQMGNDKSIKCEQNLGHDTMYWYKQDSKKFLKIMFSYNNKELIINETVPNRFSPKSPDKAHLNLHINSLELGDSAVYFCASSRSFEDRAAQHFGDGTRLSIL.

This clonotype has a handful of counts. The rearrangement uses TRBV12-3 or TRBV12-4 and TRBJ1-3; D may be TRBD1 (5 bases). The CDR3 consists of 15 residues. V was trimmed by 8 bases and J by 2 bases, leaving 16 bases between them. The CDR3 loop is CASREGKVAGNTIYF. In DNA, the CDR3 is TGTGCCAGCCGCGAGGGGAAGGTCGCTGGAAACACCATATATTTT.

The sample holds many counts of this clonotype. This sequence joins TRBV12-3 or TRBV12-4 and TRBJ2-7; 8 bases are shared with TRBD1. J was trimmed by 3 bases and V by 4 bases; bases with no gene match: 5. The CDR3 has 14 residues. CDR3 sequence reads: CASSSDGQGYEQYF. In nucleotides, the CDR3 is TGTGCCAGCAGTTCAGACGGACAGGGCTACGAGCAGTACTTC.

The V gene is TRBV6-1, the J gene TRBJ1-4; D remains ambiguous. Trimming stripped 10 bases from V and 7 bases from J, with 16 bases between. CDR3 size: 13 residues. Per germline, CDR1 MNHNS and CDR2 SASEGT. CDR3 nucleotides: TGTGCCACGGGATACGGCCTTACTGAAAAACTGTTTTTT. Its protein product is CATGYGLTEKLFF.

There are many counts of this clonotype. The V call is TRBV30, the J call TRBJ2-3; no firm D call. The ends were cut back, 2 bases at V and 7 bases at J, with 7 bases in the middle. Looked up from germline, CDR1 is GTSNPN and CDR2 is SVGIG (reference sequence). The CDR3 has 11 residues. CDR3 sequence reads: CAWSPPHTQYF. DNA of the CDR3: TGTGCCTGGAGTCCCCCCCATACGCAGTATTTT.

This clonotype was seen ten or more times. The chain employs TRBV28 and TRBJ1-2, with 10 bases identical to TRBD1. Per germline, CDR1 MDHEN and CDR2 SYDVKM. The CDR3 runs 13 residues. Germline trimming cut 6 bases from V and 8 bases from J; bases unmatched to any gene: 6. Here the CDR3 reads CASRKTGGEGYTF. The DNA for the CDR3 is TGTGCCAGCAGGAAGACAGGGGGCGAGGGCTACACCTTC.

Details on this clonotype: A single base separates this from a much larger clone, so it may be a read error. The chain has TRBV6-2 or TRBV6-3 and TRBJ1-1; maybe TRBD1 (6 bases). The V end lost 7 bases, the J end lost 4 bases, and 19 bases lay between the germline ends. From germline, CDR1 is MNHEY and CDR2 SVGEGT. The CDR3 consists of 15 residues. CDR3 protein: CASNGNRAGGTEAFF. The CDR3 nucleotides are TGTGCCAGCAATGGTAACAGGGCGGGGGGCACTGAAGCTTTCTTT.

The table lists this clonotype with many counts. The chain recombines TRBV5-1 with TRBJ2-3; D is uncertain. Between the trimmed V and J ends, which lost 4 bases and 2 bases, there was a span of 14 bases. Germline CDR1 SGHRS, CDR2 YFSETQ. CDR3 length: 15 residues. CDR3 sequence reads: CASSQESGFTDTQYF. Written as DNA, the CDR3 is TGCGCCAGCAGCCAGGAATCGGGTTTCACAGATACGCAGTATTTT. The full variable domain, its missing parts supplied by reference TRBV5-1 and TRBJ2-3, is KAGVTQTPRYLIKTRGQQVTLSCSPISGHRSVSWYQQTPGQGLQFLFEYFSETQRNKGNFPGRFSGRQFSNSRSEMNVSTLELGDSALYLCASSQESGFTDTQYFGPGTRLTVL.

The J gene is TRBJ1-5, the V gene TRBV20-1; TRBD1 matches 12 bases. From germline, CDR1 is DFQATT and CDR2 SNEGSKA (reference sequence). CDR3 length: 14 amino acids. The trim removed 4 bases at V and 10 bases at J, leaving 8 bases unmatched. CDR3 DNA sequence: TGCAGTGCTACAAGACCGGGACAGGGGGCACCCCAGCATTTT. This translates into CSATRPGQGAPQHF.

This clonotype was seen ten or more times. This CDR3 is CASAQGRNNQPQHF. CDR3 DNA sequence: TGTGCCAGCGCTCAGGGCCGAAACAATCAGCCCCAGCATTTT. The chain employs TRBV2 and TRBJ1-5, with a weak D call TRBD1 (5 bases). Trimming left V 8 bases short and J 3 bases short, with 14 bases between. Germline lookup yields CDR1 SNHLY and CDR2 FYNNEI. The CDR3 loop spans 14 amino acids.

This clonotype was observed many times. The chain links TRBV28 to TRBJ1-2, with a weak D call TRBD1 (6 bases). Germline values: CDR1 MDHEN, CDR2 SYDVKM. V lost 4 bases to trimming and J lost 8 bases, with 14 bases between them. The CDR3 sequence is 13 residues long. The CDR3: CASSSDSLGGYTF. The DNA for the CDR3 is TGTGCCAGCAGTTCGGACAGCCTTGGGGGCTACACCTTC.

Turning to this clonotype: This may be a read error: a much more frequent sequence differs by one nucleotide. This chain uses TRBV28 with TRBJ1-5, with D maybe TRBD1 (5 bases). CDR1 and CDR2 (germline): MDHEN, SYDVKM. The CDR3 contains 19 residues. The CDR3 bases are TGTGCCAGCGGTTTAATATTGGGGGGGATCGGGTTGGGCAATCAGCCCCAGCATTTT. It specifies CASGLILGGIGLGNQPQHF.

In this sample, this clonotype turned up a few times. One end of the junction fails to match germline, which may point to a read error. The chain links TRBV5-1 to TRBJ2-3, with D possibly being TRBD2 (5 bases). Germline loops: CDR1 SGHRS, CDR2 YFSETQ. The CDR3 is 16 amino acids. The CDR3 sequence is CASSPPSGALGDTHYF. The CDR3 DNA reads as TGCGCCAGCAGCCCCCCCAGTGGTGCCCTCGGGGATACGCATTATTTT.

This clonotype showed up many times. This sequence joins TRBV5-1 and TRBJ2-5; tentatively, D is TRBD1 (6 bases). CDR1 SGHRS and CDR2 YFSETQ come from the germline V gene. This CDR3 is 13 amino acids long. V dropped 4 bases and J dropped 5 bases, with 12 bases sitting between them. The CDR3 loop is CASSPGDSETQYF. Here the CDR3 DNA reads TGCGCCAGCAGCCCAGGGGATTCGGAGACCCAGTACTTC. The complete variable domain, with remaining parts taken from reference TRBV5-1 and TRBJ2-5, reads KAGVTQTPRYLIKTRGQQVTLSCSPISGHRSVSWYQQTPGQGLQFLFEYFSETQRNKGNFPGRFSGRQFSNSRSEMNVSTLELGDSALYLCASSPGDSETQYFGPGTRLLVL.

This clonotype was observed at least ten times. This chain joins TRBV20-1 and TRBJ2-1; TRBD2 agrees at 9 bases. Germline CDR1 reads DFQATT; CDR2 reads SNEGSKA (reference sequence). Unmatched junction bases numbered 7, after V lost 0 bases and J lost 4 bases. The CDR3 covers 16 residues. The CDR3 nucleotides are TGCAGTGCTAGAGATGGCACTAGCGGGCTTTACAATGAGCAGTTCTTC. Translating gives CSARDGTSGLYNEQFF.

V is TRBV19 and J is TRBJ2-5; 9 nucleotides align to TRBD2. Per the germline V gene, CDR1 is LNHDA and CDR2 is SQIVND (reference sequence). With 3 bases clipped from V and 1 base from J, the junction kept 3 bases outside the gene matches. The CDR3 runs to 15 residues. The CDR3 coding sequence is TGTGCCAGTAGTATTTTTAGCGGGAGCCAAGAGACCCAGTACTTC. Encoded protein: CASSIFSGSQETQYF.

This clonotype was recorded many times. The chain employs TRBV28 and TRBJ1-5; 7 bases are shared with TRBD1. With 4 bases clipped from V and 10 bases from J, the junction kept 10 bases outside the gene matches. The germline CDR1 and CDR2 sequences are MDHEN and SYDVKM. The CDR3 contains 14 residues. CDR3 protein: CASSSPPGTDPQHF. The CDR3 DNA reads as TGTGCCAGCAGTTCTCCCCCCGGGACAGATCCCCAGCATTTT.

This clonotype was picked up many times. The genes are TRBV29-1 and TRBJ1-1; D gene unclear. CDR1 is SQVTM and CDR2 is ANQGSEA in the germline V gene. This CDR3 has 13 amino acids. V was clipped by 5 bases and J by 1 base, with 11 bases between them. The DNA of the CDR3 is TGCAGCGTTCCTCGTTTCCCGAACACTGAAGCTTTCTTT. Its protein is CSVPRFPNTEAFF.

To note about this clonotype: One junction end disagrees with the germline gene, perhaps due to a read error. The gene calls are TRBV6-5 and TRBJ1-1, with D tentatively TRBD1 (5 bases). The V gene's germline CDR1 is MNHEY and CDR2 SVGAGI. The CDR3 extends over 14 amino acids. Here the CDR3 reads CASRYSGHSTEAFF. The CDR3 DNA sequence: TGTGCCAGCAGATACTCTGGACATTCCACTGAAGCTTTCTTT.

This clonotype showed up just once. This chain links TRBV19 with TRBJ2-1; tentative D call: TRBD2 (6 bases). The germline V and J ends were trimmed by 3 bases and 5 bases, with 14 bases remaining between them. Looked up from germline, CDR1 is LNHDA and CDR2 is SQIVND (reference sequence). This CDR3 spans 15 amino acids. CDR3 sequence: CASSIISGGNNEQFF. CDR3 in DNA: TGTGCCAGTAGTATTATAAGCGGAGGGAACAATGAGCAGTTCTTC.

V gene TRBV3-1 combines with J gene TRBJ2-6; D unclear. Germline-derived CDR1 and CDR2 are LGHDT and YNNKEL (reference sequence). Trimming shortened V by 3 bases and J by 0 bases, and 12 bases separated the two germline ends. This CDR3 comprises 17 residues. CDR3 in amino acids: CASSHTGLSSGANVLTF. In nucleotides, the CDR3 is TGTGCCAGCAGCCACACGGGTCTAAGCTCTGGGGCCAACGTCCTGACTTTC.

V and J are TRBV18 and TRBJ2-1; TRBD2 matches at 14 bases. This CDR3 region has 17 residues. J gave up 10 bases and V 8 bases, and 16 bases lay outside the gene matches. CDR1 and CDR2 (germline): KGHSH, LQKENI. CDR3 amino acids: CASSQSSGTSGSREQFF. In DNA, the CDR3 is TGTGCCAGCAGCCAGTCCTCCGGGACTAGCGGGAGCCGGGAGCAGTTCTTC.

This clonotype occurred a few times. The V gene is TRBV6-5, the J gene TRBJ1-4; D is unresolved. CDR3 size: 16 residues. V dropped 3 bases and J dropped 0 bases, with 11 bases sitting between them. The germline V gene encodes CDR1 MNHEY and CDR2 SVGAGI. CDR3 DNA sequence: TGTGCCAGCAGTTATCGATACAGTTCAACTAATGAAAAACTGTTTTTT. Protein sequence: CASSYRYSSTNEKLFF.

The sample holds a few counts of this clonotype. The rearrangement links TRBV5-8 to TRBJ2-1; possibly TRBD2 for D (6 bases). The CDR3 is 16 amino acids. Trimming took 0 bases from V and 9 from J, leaving 19 bases between them. The germline V gene has CDR1 SGHTS and CDR2 YDEGEE. The CDR3 bases are TGTGCCAGCAGCTTGGATACGGGAGTCATTTTCGGTGAGCAGTTCTTC. Amino acid sequence: CASSLDTGVIFGEQFF.

The table lists this clonotype with many counts. As DNA, the CDR3 is TGTGCCAGCAGTTACGGGCTTTCTAATTACGAGCAGTACTTC. This translates into CASSYGLSNYEQYF. J is TRBJ2-7 and V is TRBV6-5; D unclear. The germline gives CDR1 MNHEY, CDR2 SVGAGI. The CDR3 has 14 residues. Trimming took off 2 bases at V and 4 bases at J, with 12 bases between the two ends.